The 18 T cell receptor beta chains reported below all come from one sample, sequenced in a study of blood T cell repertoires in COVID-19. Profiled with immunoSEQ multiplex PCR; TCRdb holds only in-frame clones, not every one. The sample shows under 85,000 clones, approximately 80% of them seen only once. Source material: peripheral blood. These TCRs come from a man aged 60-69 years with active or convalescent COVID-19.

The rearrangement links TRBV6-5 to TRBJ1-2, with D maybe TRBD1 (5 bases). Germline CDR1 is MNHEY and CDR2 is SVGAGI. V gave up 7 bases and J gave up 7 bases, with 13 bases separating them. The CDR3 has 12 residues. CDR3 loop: CASNSPTGGYTF. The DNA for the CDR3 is TGTGCCAGCAATTCGCCAACAGGTGGCTACACCTTC.

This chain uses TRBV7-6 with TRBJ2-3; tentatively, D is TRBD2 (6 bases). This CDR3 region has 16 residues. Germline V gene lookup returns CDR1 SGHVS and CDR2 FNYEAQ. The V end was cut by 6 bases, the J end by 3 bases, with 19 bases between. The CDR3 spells CASRSPGRRGTDTQYF. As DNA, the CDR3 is TGTGCCAGCAGGTCGCCAGGGAGGAGAGGGACAGATACGCAGTATTTT.

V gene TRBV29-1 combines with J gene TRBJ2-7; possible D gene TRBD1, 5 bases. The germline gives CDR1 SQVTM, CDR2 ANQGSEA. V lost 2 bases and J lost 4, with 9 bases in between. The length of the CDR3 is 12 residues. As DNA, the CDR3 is TGCAGCGTTGAAAAGGACATTTACGAGCAGTACTTC. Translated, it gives CSVEKDIYEQYF.

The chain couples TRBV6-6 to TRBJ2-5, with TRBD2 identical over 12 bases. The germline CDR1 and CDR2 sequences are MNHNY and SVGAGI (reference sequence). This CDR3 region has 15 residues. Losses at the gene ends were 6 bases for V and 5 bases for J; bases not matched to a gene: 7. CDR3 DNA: TGTGCCAGCAGGTCTAGCGGGGGGGCTGGGGAGACCCAGTACTTC. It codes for CASRSSGGAGETQYF.

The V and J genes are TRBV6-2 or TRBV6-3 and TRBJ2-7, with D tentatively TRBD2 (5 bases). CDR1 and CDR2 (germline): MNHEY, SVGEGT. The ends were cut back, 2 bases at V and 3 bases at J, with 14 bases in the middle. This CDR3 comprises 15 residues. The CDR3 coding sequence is TGTGCCAGCAGTTACGAGGGCAGTCCCATCTACGAGCAGTACTTC. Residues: CASSYEGSPIYEQYF.

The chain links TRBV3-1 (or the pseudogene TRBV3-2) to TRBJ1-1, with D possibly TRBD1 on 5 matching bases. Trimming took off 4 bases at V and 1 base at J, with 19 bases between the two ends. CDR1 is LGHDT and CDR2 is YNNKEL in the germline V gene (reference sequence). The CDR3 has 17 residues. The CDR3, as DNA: TGTGCCAGCAGCCTACAATTACTCAACAGGAAGAACACTGAAGCTTTCTTT. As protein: CASSLQLLNRKNTEAFF.

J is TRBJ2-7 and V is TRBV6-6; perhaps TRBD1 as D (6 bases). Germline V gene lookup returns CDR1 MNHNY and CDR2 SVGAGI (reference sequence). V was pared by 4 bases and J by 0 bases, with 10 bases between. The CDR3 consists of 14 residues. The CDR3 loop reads CASSSTGSSYEQYF. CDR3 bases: TGTGCCAGCAGTTCGACAGGCAGCTCCTACGAGCAGTACTTC.

The CDR3 nucleotides are TGCGCCAGCAACGACAGGACACGGGGCAATCAGCCCCAGCATTTT. Protein product: CASNDRTRGNQPQHF. This chain connects TRBV10-1 to TRBJ1-5; D is perhaps TRBD1 (6 bases). CDR1 is WNHNN and CDR2 is SYGVQD in the germline V gene (reference sequence). The CDR3 has 15 amino acids. V lost 7 bases, J lost 2 bases, and 15 bases lay in between.

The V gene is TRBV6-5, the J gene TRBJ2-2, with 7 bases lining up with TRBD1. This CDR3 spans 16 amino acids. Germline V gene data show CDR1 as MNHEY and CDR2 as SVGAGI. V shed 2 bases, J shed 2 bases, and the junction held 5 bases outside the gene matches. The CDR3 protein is CASSYAGTANTGELFF. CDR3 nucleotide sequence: TGTGCCAGCAGTTACGCCGGGACAGCTAACACCGGGGAGCTGTTTTTT.

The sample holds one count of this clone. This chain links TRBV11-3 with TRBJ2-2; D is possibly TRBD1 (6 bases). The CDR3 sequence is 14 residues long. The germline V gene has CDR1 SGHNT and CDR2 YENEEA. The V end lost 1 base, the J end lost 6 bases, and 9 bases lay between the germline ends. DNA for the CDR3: TGTGCCAGCAGCTTAGGCCAGGGGTCCGGGGAGCTGTTTTTT. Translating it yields CASSLGQGSGELFF.

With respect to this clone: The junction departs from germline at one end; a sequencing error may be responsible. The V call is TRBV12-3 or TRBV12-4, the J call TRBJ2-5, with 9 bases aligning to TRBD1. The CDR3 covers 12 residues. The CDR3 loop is CASSPTGGLLNF. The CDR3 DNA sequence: TGTGCCAGCAGTCCTACAGGGGGCTTACTCAACTTC.

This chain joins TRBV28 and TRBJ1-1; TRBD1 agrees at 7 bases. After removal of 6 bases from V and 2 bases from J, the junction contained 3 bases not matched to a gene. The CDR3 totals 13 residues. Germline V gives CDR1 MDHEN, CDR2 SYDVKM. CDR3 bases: TGTGCCAGCAGGTGGACAGGAAACACTGAAGCTTTCTTT. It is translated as CASRWTGNTEAFF.

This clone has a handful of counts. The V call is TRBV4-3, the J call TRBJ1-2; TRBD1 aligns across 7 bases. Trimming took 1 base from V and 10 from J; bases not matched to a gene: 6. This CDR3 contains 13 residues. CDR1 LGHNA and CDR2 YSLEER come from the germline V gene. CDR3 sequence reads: CASSQGQGTAYTF. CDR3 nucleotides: TGCGCCAGCAGCCAAGGACAGGGAACGGCCTACACCTTC.

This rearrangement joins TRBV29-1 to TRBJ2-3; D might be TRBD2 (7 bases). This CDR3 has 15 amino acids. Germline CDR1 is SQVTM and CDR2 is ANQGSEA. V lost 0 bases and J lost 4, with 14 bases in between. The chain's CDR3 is CSVEDRGARPDTQYF. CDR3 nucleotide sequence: TGCAGCGTTGAAGATCGGGGGGCGCGTCCAGATACGCAGTATTTT.

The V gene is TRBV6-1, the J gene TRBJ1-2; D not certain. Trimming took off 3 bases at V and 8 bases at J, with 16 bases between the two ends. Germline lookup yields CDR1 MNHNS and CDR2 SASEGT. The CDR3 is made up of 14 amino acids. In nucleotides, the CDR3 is TGTGCCAGCAGTGAGGCCAGGCCGACTAGAGGCTACACCTTC. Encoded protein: CASSEARPTRGYTF.

The CDR3 DNA reads TGTGCCAGCAGTGAAGGACAGGCGGTCTACACCTTC. Its translation: CASSEGQAVYTF. The V gene is TRBV25-1, the J gene TRBJ1-2; 7 nucleotides match TRBD1. This CDR3 contains 12 residues. Germline values: CDR1 MGHDK, CDR2 SYGVNS. With V trimmed by 2 bases and J by 10 bases, 4 bases remained unmatched.

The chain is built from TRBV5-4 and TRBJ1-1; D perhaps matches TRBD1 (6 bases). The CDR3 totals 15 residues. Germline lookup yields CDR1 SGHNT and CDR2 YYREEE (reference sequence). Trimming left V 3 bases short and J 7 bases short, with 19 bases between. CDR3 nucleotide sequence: TGTGCCAGCAGCTCCTCTGGGACAAAGAAACTTGAAGCTTTCTTT. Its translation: CASSSSGTKKLEAFF.

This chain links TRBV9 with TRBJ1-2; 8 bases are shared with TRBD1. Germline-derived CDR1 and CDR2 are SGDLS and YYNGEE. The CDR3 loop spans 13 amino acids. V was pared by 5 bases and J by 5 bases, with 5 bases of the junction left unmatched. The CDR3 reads CASSEDREYGYTF. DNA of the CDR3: TGTGCCAGCAGTGAGGACAGGGAATATGGCTACACCTTC.